This paragraph reports one T cell receptor beta chain. Its cognate antigen is unknown. The sample belongs to a study of blood T cells in healthy people across ages. Whole-study findings and limits: Estimates based on one million T cells were treated as lower bounds.

The germline V gene has CDR1 DFQATT and CDR2 SNEGSKA (reference sequence). Deletions cut 1 base from V and 5 bases from J, with 11 bases between. This CDR3 has 13 amino acids. It was with a sample-barcoded 5' primer and a J-beta primer mix that a second PCR of roughly 7 to 11 cycles was run. TCRdb passed the 5' RACE reads through MiXCR, listing each CDR3 protein once. The table has fewer than 600,000 distinct CDR3 sequences, about 28% seen once; the top ten hold roughly 3.5%. These data also formed part of another study, on T cells of mothers and their children.

The chain joins TRBV20-1 to TRBJ2-5, with D possibly matching TRBD2 (5 bases). This clonotype originated in a boy aged 2 to 9 in good health. The specimen was blood. The CDR3 loop is CSARAGKAETQYF. The CDR3 DNA sequence: TGCAGTGCTAGAGCGGGGAAGGCGGAGACCCAGTACTTC.